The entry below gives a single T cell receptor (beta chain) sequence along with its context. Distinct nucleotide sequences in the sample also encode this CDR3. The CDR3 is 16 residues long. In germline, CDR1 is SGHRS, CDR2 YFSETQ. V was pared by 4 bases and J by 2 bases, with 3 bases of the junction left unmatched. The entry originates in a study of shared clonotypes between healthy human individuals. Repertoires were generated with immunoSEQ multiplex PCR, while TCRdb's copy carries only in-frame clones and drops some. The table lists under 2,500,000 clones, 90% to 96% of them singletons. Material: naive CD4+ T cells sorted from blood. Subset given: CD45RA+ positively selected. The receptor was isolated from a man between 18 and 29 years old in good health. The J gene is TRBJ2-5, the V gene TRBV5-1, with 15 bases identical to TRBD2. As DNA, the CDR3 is TGCGCCAGCAGCATCGGACTAGCGGGGGGGCAAGAGACCCAGTACTTC. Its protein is CASSIGLAGGQETQYF.